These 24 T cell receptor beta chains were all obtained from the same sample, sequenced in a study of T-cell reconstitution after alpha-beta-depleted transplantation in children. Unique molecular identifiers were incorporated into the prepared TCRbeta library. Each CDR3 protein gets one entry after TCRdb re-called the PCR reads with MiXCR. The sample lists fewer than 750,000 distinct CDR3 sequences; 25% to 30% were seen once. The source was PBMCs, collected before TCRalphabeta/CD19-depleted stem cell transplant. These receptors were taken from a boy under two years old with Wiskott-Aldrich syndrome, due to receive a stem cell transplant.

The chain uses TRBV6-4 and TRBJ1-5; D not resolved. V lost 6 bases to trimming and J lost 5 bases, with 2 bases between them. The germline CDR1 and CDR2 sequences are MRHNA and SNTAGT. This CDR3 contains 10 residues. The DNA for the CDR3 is TGTGCCAGCAGGGATCAGCCCCAGCATTTT. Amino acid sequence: CASRDQPQHF.

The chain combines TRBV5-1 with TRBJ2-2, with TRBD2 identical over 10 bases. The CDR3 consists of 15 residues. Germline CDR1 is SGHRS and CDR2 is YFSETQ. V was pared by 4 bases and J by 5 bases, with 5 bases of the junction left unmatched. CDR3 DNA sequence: TGCGCCAGCAGCGTGGGACTAGCGCTGACCGGGGAGCTGTTTTTT. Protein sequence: CASSVGLALTGELFF. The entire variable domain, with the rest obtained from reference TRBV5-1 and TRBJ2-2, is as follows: KAGVTQTPRYLIKTRGQQVTLSCSPISGHRSVSWYQQTPGQGLQFLFEYFSETQRNKGNFPGRFSGRQFSNSRSEMNVSTLELGDSALYLCASSVGLALTGELFFGEGSRLTVL.

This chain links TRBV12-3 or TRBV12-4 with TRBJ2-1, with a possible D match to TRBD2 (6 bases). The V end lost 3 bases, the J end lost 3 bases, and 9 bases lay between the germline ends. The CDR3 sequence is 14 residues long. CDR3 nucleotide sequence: TGTGCCAGCAGTTTTGAGACTAGCTACAATGAGCAGTTCTTC. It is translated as CASSFETSYNEQFF.

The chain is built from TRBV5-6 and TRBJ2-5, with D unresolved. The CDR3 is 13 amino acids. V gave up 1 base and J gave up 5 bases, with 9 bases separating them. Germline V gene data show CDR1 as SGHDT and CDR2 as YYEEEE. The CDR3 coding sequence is TGTGCCAGCAGCTTGAAAGGGTATGAGACCCAGTACTTC. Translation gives CASSLKGYETQYF. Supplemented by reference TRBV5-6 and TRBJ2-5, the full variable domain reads DAGVTQSPTHLIKTRGQQVTLRCSPKSGHDTVSWYQQALGQGPQFIFQYYEEEERQRGNFPDRFSGHQFPNYSSELNVNALLLGDSALYLCASSLKGYETQYFGPGTRLLVL.

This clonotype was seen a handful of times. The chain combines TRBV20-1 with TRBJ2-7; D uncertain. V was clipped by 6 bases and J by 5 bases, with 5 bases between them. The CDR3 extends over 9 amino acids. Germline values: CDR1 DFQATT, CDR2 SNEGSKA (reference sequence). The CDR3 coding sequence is TGCAGTGCCGGACACGAGCAGTACTTC. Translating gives CSAGHEQYF.

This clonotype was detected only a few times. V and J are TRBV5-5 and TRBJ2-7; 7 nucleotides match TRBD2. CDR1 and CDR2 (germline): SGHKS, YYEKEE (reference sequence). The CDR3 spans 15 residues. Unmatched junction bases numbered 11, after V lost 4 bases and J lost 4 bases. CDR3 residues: CASSRRTSDKYEQYF. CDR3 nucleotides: TGTGCCAGCAGCCGACGCACTAGCGATAAATACGAGCAGTACTTC.

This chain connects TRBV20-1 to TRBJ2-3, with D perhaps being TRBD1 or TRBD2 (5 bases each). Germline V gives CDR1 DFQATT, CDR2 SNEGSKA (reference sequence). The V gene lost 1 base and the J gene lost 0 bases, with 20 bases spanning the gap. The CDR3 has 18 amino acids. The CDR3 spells CSARGSVRDRASTDTQYF. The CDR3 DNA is TGCAGTGCTAGAGGCTCAGTGAGGGACCGTGCTAGCACAGATACGCAGTATTTT.

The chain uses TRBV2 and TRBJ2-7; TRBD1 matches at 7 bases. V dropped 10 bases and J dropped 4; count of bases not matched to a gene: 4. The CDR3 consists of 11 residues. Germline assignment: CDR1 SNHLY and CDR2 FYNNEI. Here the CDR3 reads CATRQGYEQYF. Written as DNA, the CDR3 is TGTGCCACCAGACAGGGTTACGAGCAGTACTTC.

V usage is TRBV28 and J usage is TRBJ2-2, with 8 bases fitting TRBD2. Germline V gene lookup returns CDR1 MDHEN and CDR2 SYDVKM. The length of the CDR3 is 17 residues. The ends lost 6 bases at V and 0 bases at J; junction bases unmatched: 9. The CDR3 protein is CASSPFIAGPNTGELFF. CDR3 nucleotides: TGTGCCAGCAGCCCTTTCATAGCGGGACCGAACACCGGGGAGCTGTTTTTT.

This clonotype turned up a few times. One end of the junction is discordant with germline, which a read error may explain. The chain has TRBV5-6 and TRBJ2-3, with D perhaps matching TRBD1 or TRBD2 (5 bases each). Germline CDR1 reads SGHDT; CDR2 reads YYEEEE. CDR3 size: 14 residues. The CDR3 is CASRTGSSIDTQYF. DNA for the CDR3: TGTGCCAGCAGAACAGGATCTAGCATAGATACGCAGTATTTT.

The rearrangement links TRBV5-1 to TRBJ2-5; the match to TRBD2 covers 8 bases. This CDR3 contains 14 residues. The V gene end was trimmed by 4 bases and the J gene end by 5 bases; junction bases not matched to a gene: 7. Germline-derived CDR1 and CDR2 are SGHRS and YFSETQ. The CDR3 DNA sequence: TGCGCCAGCAGCCTACTAGCGGATGGGGAGACCCAGTACTTC. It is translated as CASSLLADGETQYF.

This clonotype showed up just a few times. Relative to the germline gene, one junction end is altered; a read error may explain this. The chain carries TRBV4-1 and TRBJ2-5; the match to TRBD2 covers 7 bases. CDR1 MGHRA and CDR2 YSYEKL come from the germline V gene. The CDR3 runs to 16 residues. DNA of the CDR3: TGCGCCAGCATCCAAGATGAGGGACTAATCCAAGAGACCCAGTACTTC. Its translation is CASIQDEGLIQETQYF.

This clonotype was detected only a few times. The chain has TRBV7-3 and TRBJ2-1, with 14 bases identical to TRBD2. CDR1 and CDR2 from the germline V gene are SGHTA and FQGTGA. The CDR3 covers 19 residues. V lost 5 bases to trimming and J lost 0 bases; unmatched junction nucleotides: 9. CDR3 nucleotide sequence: TGTGCCAGCAGCGCAACGGGACTAGCGGGAGTACACTCCTACAATGAGCAGTTCTTC. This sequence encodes CASSATGLAGVHSYNEQFF.

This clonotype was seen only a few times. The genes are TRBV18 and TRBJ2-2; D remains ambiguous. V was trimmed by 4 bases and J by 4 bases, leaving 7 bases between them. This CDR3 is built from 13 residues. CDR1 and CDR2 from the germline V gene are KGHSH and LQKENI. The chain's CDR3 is CASSRQSTGELFF. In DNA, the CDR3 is TGTGCCAGCTCACGGCAGTCCACCGGGGAGCTGTTTTTT.

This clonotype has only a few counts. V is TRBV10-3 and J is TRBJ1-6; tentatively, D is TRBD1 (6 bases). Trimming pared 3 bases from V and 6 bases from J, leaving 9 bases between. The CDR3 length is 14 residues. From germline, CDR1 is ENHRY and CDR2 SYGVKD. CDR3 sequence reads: CAISEQGSNSPLHF. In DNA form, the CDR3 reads TGTGCCATCAGTGAACAGGGTAGTAATTCACCCCTCCACTTT.

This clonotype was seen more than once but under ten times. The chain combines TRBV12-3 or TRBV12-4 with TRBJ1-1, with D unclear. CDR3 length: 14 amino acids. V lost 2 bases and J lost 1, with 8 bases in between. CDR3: CASSLWMGNTEAFF. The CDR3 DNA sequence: TGTGCCAGCAGTTTATGGATGGGGAACACTGAAGCTTTCTTT.

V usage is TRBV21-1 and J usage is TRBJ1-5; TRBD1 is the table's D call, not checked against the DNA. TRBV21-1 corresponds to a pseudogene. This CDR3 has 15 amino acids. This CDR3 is CASSRTGMNNQPQHF. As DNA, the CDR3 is TGTGCCAGCAGCCGGACAGGGATGAACAATCAGCCCCAGCATTTT.

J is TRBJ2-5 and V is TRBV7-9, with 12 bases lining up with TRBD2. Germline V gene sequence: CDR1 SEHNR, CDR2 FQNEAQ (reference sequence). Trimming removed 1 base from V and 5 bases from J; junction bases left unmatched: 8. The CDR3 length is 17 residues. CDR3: CASSLVLAGGPGETQYF. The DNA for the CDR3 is TGTGCCAGCAGCTTAGTCCTAGCGGGAGGGCCTGGGGAGACCCAGTACTTC.

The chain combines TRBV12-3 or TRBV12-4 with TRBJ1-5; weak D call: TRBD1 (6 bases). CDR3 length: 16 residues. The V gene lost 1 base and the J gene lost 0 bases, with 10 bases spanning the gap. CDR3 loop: CASSLEGGPSNQPQHF. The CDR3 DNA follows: TGTGCCAGCAGTTTAGAAGGGGGGCCTAGCAATCAGCCCCAGCATTTT.

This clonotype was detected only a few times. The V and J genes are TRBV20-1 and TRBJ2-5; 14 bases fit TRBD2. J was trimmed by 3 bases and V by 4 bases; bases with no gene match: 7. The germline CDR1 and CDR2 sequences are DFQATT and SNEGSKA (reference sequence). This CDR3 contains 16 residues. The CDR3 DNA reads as TGCAGTGCTAACCCCATGACTAGCGGGAGGGAAGAGACCCAGTACTTC. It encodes CSANPMTSGREETQYF.

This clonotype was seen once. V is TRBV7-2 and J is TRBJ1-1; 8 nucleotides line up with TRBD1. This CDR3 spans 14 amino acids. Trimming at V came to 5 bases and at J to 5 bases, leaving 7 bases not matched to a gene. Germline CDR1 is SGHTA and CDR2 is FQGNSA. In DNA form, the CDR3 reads TGTGCCAGCAGCGTTGTGCAGGGGGCAACTGAAGCTTTCTTT. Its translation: CASSVVQGATEAFF.

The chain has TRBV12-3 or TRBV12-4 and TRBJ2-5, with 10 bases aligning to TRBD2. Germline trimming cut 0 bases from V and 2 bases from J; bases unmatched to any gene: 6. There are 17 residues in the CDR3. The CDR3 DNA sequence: TGTGCCAGCAGTTTAGCGGCTAGCGGGAGTAGGCAAGAGACCCAGTACTTC. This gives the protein CASSLAASGSRQETQYF.

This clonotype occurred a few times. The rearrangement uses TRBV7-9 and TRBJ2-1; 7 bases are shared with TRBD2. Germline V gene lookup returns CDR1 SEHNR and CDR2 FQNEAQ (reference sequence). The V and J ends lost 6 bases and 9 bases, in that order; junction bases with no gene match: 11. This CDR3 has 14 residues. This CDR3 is CASSTTRGVGEQFF. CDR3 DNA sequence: TGTGCCAGCAGTACGACTCGGGGGGTAGGTGAGCAGTTCTTC.

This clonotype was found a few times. CDR3 coding DNA: TGTGCCAGCAGCTTAGACGCCTGGACGGTCCCTTCCTACGAGCAGTACTTC. Its protein is CASSLDAWTVPSYEQYF. V is TRBV7-8 and J is TRBJ2-7; D not certain. The V end lost 1 base, the J end lost 1 base, and 17 bases lay between the germline ends. CDR3 length: 17 amino acids. Germline loops: CDR1 SGHVS, CDR2 FQNEAQ. The whole variable domain, remainder taken from reference TRBV7-8 and TRBJ2-7, is GAGVSQSPRYKVAKRGQDVALRCDPISGHVSLFWYQQALGQGPEFLTYFQNEAQLDKSGLPSDRFFAERPEGSVSTLKIQRTQQEDSAVYLCASSLDAWTVPSYEQYFGPGTRLTVT.